These 8 T cell receptor beta chains originate from one sample sequenced in a study of blood T cell repertoires in COVID-19. The repertoire was sequenced with immunoSEQ multiplex PCR; TCRdb's copy has only in-frame clones and lacks some. The sample carries fewer than 350,000 clones, around 90% recorded once. Material for sequencing was peripheral blood. The receptor source for this set is a young woman with COVID-19, enrolled during active disease.

This rearrangement joins TRBV2 to TRBJ2-2; D unresolved. Trimming shortened V by 0 bases and J by 5 bases, and 10 bases separated the two germline ends. There are 15 residues in the CDR3. Germline V CDR1 and CDR2: SNHLY, FYNNEI. This CDR3 reads CASSEASSRTGELFF. Written as DNA, the CDR3 is TGTGCCAGCAGTGAAGCCTCGTCTAGAACCGGGGAGCTGTTTTTT.

The gene calls are TRBV7-9 and TRBJ2-4, with a weak D call TRBD2 (6 bases). Trimming shortened V by 2 bases and J by 8 bases, and 10 bases separated the two germline ends. There are 13 residues in the CDR3. The germline V gene encodes CDR1 SEHNR and CDR2 FQNEAQ (reference sequence). The CDR3 DNA sequence: TGTGCCAGCAGCTTACCGGGAGTTGACATTCAGTACTTC. This gives the protein CASSLPGVDIQYF.

CDR3 amino acids: CASRGQEKFNSPLHF. The CDR3 DNA is TGTGCCAGCAGGGGACAGGAAAAATTTAATTCACCCCTCCACTTT. This chain joins TRBV6-5 and TRBJ1-6, with 8 bases identical to TRBD1. Germline V gives CDR1 MNHEY, CDR2 SVGAGI. V was pared by 6 bases and J by 6 bases, with 7 bases of the junction left unmatched. The CDR3 consists of 15 residues.

This sequence joins TRBV4-3 and TRBJ2-2; D might be TRBD2 (5 bases). Between the trimmed V and J ends, which lost 0 bases and 0 bases, there was a span of 11 bases. The CDR3 sequence is 17 residues long. Germline CDR1 is LGHNA and CDR2 is YSLEER. CDR3 DNA: TGCGCCAGCAGCCAAGATGTCCCGGGGACGAACACCGGGGAGCTGTTTTTT. This encodes CASSQDVPGTNTGELFF.

V and J are TRBV5-1 and TRBJ2-1, with 8 bases that match TRBD1. This CDR3 region has 15 residues. Germline V gene lookup returns CDR1 SGHRS and CDR2 YFSETQ. With V trimmed by 4 bases and J by 8 bases, 11 bases remained unmatched. The CDR3 DNA is TGCGCCAGCAGCCCAGGACAGGGAAATCGCGATGAGCAGTTCTTC. This sequence encodes CASSPGQGNRDEQFF. Using reference TRBV5-1 and TRBJ2-1 for the parts outside the CDR3, the full variable domain is KAGVTQTPRYLIKTRGQQVTLSCSPISGHRSVSWYQQTPGQGLQFLFEYFSETQRNKGNFPGRFSGRQFSNSRSEMNVSTLELGDSALYLCASSPGQGNRDEQFFGPGTRLTVL.

The rearrangement uses TRBV7-9 and TRBJ2-3, with a possible D match to TRBD1 (5 bases). CDR1 SEHNR and CDR2 FQNEAQ come from the germline V gene (reference sequence). V lost 6 bases and J lost 1, with 8 bases in between. The CDR3 extends over 13 amino acids. CDR3 loop: CASRGRGTDTQYF. The CDR3 nucleotides read TGTGCCAGCAGGGGGCGAGGCACAGATACGCAGTATTTT.

The genes are TRBV18 and TRBJ2-1, with 8 bases lining up with TRBD1. The CDR3 runs to 15 residues. Per germline, CDR1 KGHSH and CDR2 LQKENI. Trimming at V came to 6 bases and at J to 1 base, leaving 5 bases not matched to a gene. The CDR3 sequence is CASSWTGQSYNEQFF. The CDR3 coding sequence is TGTGCCAGCTCTTGGACAGGGCAGTCCTACAATGAGCAGTTCTTC.

This clone has just a few counts. The junction departs from germline at one end; a sequencing error may be responsible. V usage is TRBV7-3 and J usage is TRBJ2-7; D is perhaps TRBD2 (6 bases). There are 11 residues in the CDR3. Germline CDR1 reads SGHTA; CDR2 reads FQGTGA. The CDR3 is CASSPTRGLSF. The CDR3 DNA reads as TGTGCCAGCAGCCCAACCCGGGGACTGAGCTTC. The variable domain in full, with the rest retrieved from reference TRBV7-3 and TRBJ2-7, is GAGVSQTPSNKVTEKGKYVELRCDPISGHTALYWYRQSLGQGPEFLIYFQGTGAADDSGLPNDRFFAVRPEGSVSTLKIQRTERGDSAVYLCASSPTRGLSFGPGTRLTVT.